The 21 T cell receptor beta chains below all came from one sample that was sequenced in a study of T cell responses to AZD1222 COVID-19 vaccine. Libraries were prepared by immunoSEQ multiplex PCR; TCRdb keeps only in-frame clonotypes and omits some of them. Found here are over 85,000 clones, 65% to 85% of them singletons; the top ten hold approximately 15%. Sequenced here: peripheral blood, sampled 28 days after the second AZD1222 dose. These receptors all come from an adult who received the AZD1222 COVID-19 vaccine.

The rearrangement links TRBV5-1 to TRBJ1-1, with D maybe TRBD1 (5 bases). The V and J ends lost 6 bases and 3 bases respectively, with 12 bases between them. CDR3 size: 13 residues. Germline V gene lookup returns CDR1 SGHRS and CDR2 YFSETQ. In nucleotides, the CDR3 is TGCGCCAGCACGTGGGGCCGGGACACTGAAGCTTTCTTT. Residues: CASTWGRDTEAFF.

V and J are TRBV6-5 and TRBJ1-5; weak D call: TRBD1 (5 bases). The germline CDR1 and CDR2 sequences are MNHEY and SVGAGI. This CDR3 comprises 15 residues. V was cut by 6 bases and J by 2 bases, with 14 bases left in between. The CDR3 sequence: CASRPRGGGNQPQHF. DNA for the CDR3: TGTGCCAGCAGGCCCCGTGGGGGTGGCAATCAGCCCCAGCATTTT.

This rearrangement joins TRBV5-1 to TRBJ1-4; D gene ambiguous. V was trimmed by 0 bases and J by 8 bases, leaving 11 bases between them. CDR1 and CDR2 (germline): SGHRS, YFSETQ. This CDR3 spans 14 amino acids. CDR3 sequence: CASSLGRTGEKLFF. In DNA form, the CDR3 reads TGCGCCAGCAGCTTGGGCAGGACGGGCGAAAAACTGTTTTTT.

This clone was counted between two and nine times. The chain has TRBV19 and TRBJ2-1, with 7 positions matching TRBD2. V lost 5 bases to trimming and J lost 7 bases; unmatched junction nucleotides: 14. The CDR3 spans 16 residues. The germline gives CDR1 LNHDA, CDR2 SQIVND (reference sequence). CDR3 in DNA: TGTGCCAGTAGTTTCTCTCTCGGGCGGCGGGGGAATGAGCAGTTCTTC. It yields the protein CASSFSLGRRGNEQFF. Filled out from reference TRBV19 and TRBJ2-1, the complete variable domain reads DGGITQSPKYLFRKEGQNVTLSCEQNLNHDAMYWYRQDPGQGLRLIYYSQIVNDFQKGDIAEGYSVSREKKESFPLTVTSAQKNPTAFYLCASSFSLGRRGNEQFFGPGTRLTVL.

The V call is TRBV3-1 (or the pseudogene TRBV3-2), the J call TRBJ1-1; D gene unclear. The CDR3 sequence is 13 residues long. Germline V CDR1 and CDR2: LGHDT, YNNKEL (reference sequence). The V gene lost 1 base and the J gene lost 1 base, with 4 bases spanning the gap. Here the CDR3 DNA reads TGTGCCAGCAGCCAAGTACAGAACACTGAAGCTTTCTTT. This translates into CASSQVQNTEAFF.

The gene calls are TRBV2 and TRBJ1-2; tentatively, D is TRBD1 (6 bases). The germline V gene has CDR1 SNHLY and CDR2 FYNNEI. Trimming removed 0 bases at V and 4 bases at J, with 9 bases between. The CDR3 consists of 14 residues. As DNA, the CDR3 is TGTGCCAGCAGTGAAGCGCGGGGGGCCTATGGCTACACCTTC. Encoded protein: CASSEARGAYGYTF.

V gene TRBV7-9 combines with J gene TRBJ1-6; 8 nucleotides match TRBD1. Germline V CDR1 and CDR2: SEHNR, FQNEAQ (reference sequence). The CDR3 is 14 residues long. V lost 1 base to trimming and J lost 8 bases; unmatched junction nucleotides: 1. The CDR3 region has the DNA TGTGCCAGCAGCTTAGTACAGGGGGATTCACCCCTCCACTTT. Protein sequence: CASSLVQGDSPLHF.

The V call is TRBV11-1, the J call TRBJ2-7; D is tentatively TRBD1 or TRBD2 (8 bases each). The CDR3 consists of 15 residues. V shed 5 bases and J shed 7 bases, with 21 bases lying between them. Germline CDR1 is SGHAT and CDR2 is FQDESV (reference sequence). CDR3 sequence reads: CASSLQDRGLDEQYF. The CDR3, as DNA: TGTGCCAGCAGCCTACAAGACAGGGGACTAGATGAGCAGTACTTC.

The chain joins TRBV5-4 to TRBJ2-4; TRBD1 is a possible D gene (5 bases). CDR3 length: 14 amino acids. The germline V gene encodes CDR1 SGHNT and CDR2 YYREEE (reference sequence). Trimming stripped 3 bases from V and 8 bases from J, with 15 bases between. CDR3: CASSSQGVKDIQYF. As DNA, the CDR3 is TGTGCCAGCAGCTCTCAAGGGGTGAAGGACATTCAGTACTTC. Variable domain in full (rest from reference TRBV5-4 and TRBJ2-4): ETGVTQSPTHLIKTRGQQVTLRCSSQSGHNTVSWYQQALGQGPQFIFQYYREEENGRGNFPPRFSGLQFPNYSSELNVNALELDDSALYLCASSSQGVKDIQYFGAGTRLSVL.

The chain uses TRBV18 and TRBJ2-7; TRBD1 is a possible D gene (5 bases). V was clipped by 2 bases and J by 0 bases, with 11 bases between them. Germline V gene sequence: CDR1 KGHSH, CDR2 LQKENI. The CDR3 runs to 15 residues. The CDR3 nucleotides read TGTGCCAGCTCACCAAATCAGGGAATCTCCTACGAGCAGTACTTC. It encodes CASSPNQGISYEQYF.

J is TRBJ1-4 and V is TRBV23-1, with 7 bases matching TRBD1. TRBV23-1 is an open reading frame, and its role is uncertain. The V and J ends lost 4 bases and 0 bases, in that order; junction bases with no gene match: 5. The CDR3 contains 16 residues. This CDR3 is CASSLRGGTTNEKLFF. DNA for the CDR3: TGCGCCAGCAGTCTCAGGGGGGGGACAACTAATGAAAAACTGTTTTTT.

The chain combines TRBV5-1 with TRBJ2-1, with D possibly matching TRBD2 (6 bases). Trimming stripped 5 bases from V and 4 bases from J, with 16 bases between. The CDR3 sequence is 15 residues long. From germline, CDR1 is SGHRS and CDR2 YFSETQ. CDR3 in amino acids: CASRPRLDVYNEQFF. CDR3 nucleotides: TGCGCCAGCAGACCCCGACTAGATGTGTACAATGAGCAGTTCTTC.

The chain is built from TRBV21-1 and TRBJ2-1; TRBD2 reflects the table's D call only, with no check against the DNA. TRBV21-1 is recorded as a pseudogene. The CDR3 loop spans 24 amino acids. The CDR3 DNA is TGTGCCAGCAGCAAAGTCGCCACCGGGGGGAGCCGAGTATTTCCGATACATTATTACAATGAGCAGTTCTTC. Translating it yields CASSKVATGGSRVFPIHYYNEQFF.

This chain uses TRBV3-1 (or the pseudogene TRBV3-2) with TRBJ1-5; no definite D call. Trimming shortened V by 7 bases and J by 3 bases, and 13 bases separated the two germline ends. The germline V gene has CDR1 LGHDT and CDR2 YNNKEL (reference sequence). The CDR3 sequence is 14 residues long. This chain's CDR3 is CASKVSGSNQPQHF. CDR3 in DNA: TGTGCCAGCAAGGTGTCGGGTTCCAATCAGCCCCAGCATTTT.

V usage is TRBV6-5 and J usage is TRBJ2-7; 8 positions match TRBD1. V was clipped by 5 bases and J by 7 bases; unmatched bases: 13. This CDR3 spans 15 amino acids. The V gene's germline CDR1 is MNHEY and CDR2 SVGAGI. CDR3 protein: CASSPSQGAPYEQYF. The CDR3 bases are TGTGCCAGCAGTCCATCCCAGGGGGCGCCATATGAGCAGTACTTC.

The V gene is TRBV7-2, the J gene TRBJ2-7; TRBD2 is a possible D gene (7 bases). Per germline, CDR1 SGHTA and CDR2 FQGNSA. V lost 5 bases to trimming and J lost 3 bases, with 14 bases between them. CDR3 length equals 14 residues. The CDR3, as DNA: TGTGCCAGCAGCGAGGGGGGGCTTATCTACGAGCAGTACTTC. Translating it yields CASSEGGLIYEQYF.

V usage is TRBV27 and J usage is TRBJ2-7; 8 positions agree with TRBD1. The CDR3 contains 14 residues. Trimming removed 7 bases from V and 4 bases from J; junction bases left unmatched: 9. Germline lookup yields CDR1 MNHEY and CDR2 SMNVEV (reference sequence). CDR3 nucleotide sequence: TGTGCCAGCAAAGAAGGACAGGGAAGGTACGAGCAGTACTTC. The encoded protein is CASKEGQGRYEQYF.

The rearrangement links TRBV7-2 to TRBJ1-1; D is undetermined. Between the trimmed V and J ends, which lost 3 bases and 7 bases, there was a span of 21 bases. The CDR3 is 16 residues long. Germline CDR1 SGHTA, CDR2 FQGNSA. This CDR3 is CASSFLPPGPAIEAFF. For the CDR3, the DNA is TGTGCCAGCAGCTTCCTGCCCCCTGGCCCAGCCATTGAAGCTTTCTTT. The full variable domain, in which reference TRBV7-2 and TRBJ1-1 provide the parts outside the CDR3, is GAGVSQSPSNKVTEKGKDVELRCDPISGHTALYWYRQSLGQGLEFLIYFQGNSAPDKSGLPSDRFSAERTGGSVSTLTIQRTQQEDSAVYLCASSFLPPGPAIEAFFGQGTRLTVV.

CDR3 coding DNA: TGCGCCAGCAGTCAATTAAGACAGGGCTTGGAGACCCAGTACTTC. Its protein is CASSQLRQGLETQYF. The V call is TRBV23-1, the J call TRBJ2-5; 7 bases match TRBD1. TRBV23-1 carries the ORF label, with uncertain function. CDR3 length: 15 residues. The junction had 7 bases not matched to a gene; V was cut back by 1 base and J by 5 bases.

This clone was recorded only once. The rearrangement uses TRBV19 and TRBJ1-5, with D unresolved. The V and J ends lost 6 bases and 1 base respectively, with 16 bases between them. Germline V lookup: CDR1 LNHDA, CDR2 SQIVND (reference sequence). The CDR3 contains 16 residues. The CDR3 is CASREDPLGSNQPQHF. The CDR3 region has the DNA TGTGCCAGTAGGGAAGATCCTCTTGGGAGCAATCAGCCCCAGCATTTT.

The gene calls are TRBV7-8 and TRBJ2-5, with 8 bases identical to TRBD2. This CDR3 is 16 amino acids long. With V trimmed by 1 base and J by 1 base, 5 bases remained unmatched. Germline V gene lookup returns CDR1 SGHVS and CDR2 FQNEAQ. As DNA, the CDR3 is TGTGCCAGCAGCTTAGTCCCGGGAGGGCTCCAAGAGACCCAGTACTTC. It is translated as CASSLVPGGLQETQYF.